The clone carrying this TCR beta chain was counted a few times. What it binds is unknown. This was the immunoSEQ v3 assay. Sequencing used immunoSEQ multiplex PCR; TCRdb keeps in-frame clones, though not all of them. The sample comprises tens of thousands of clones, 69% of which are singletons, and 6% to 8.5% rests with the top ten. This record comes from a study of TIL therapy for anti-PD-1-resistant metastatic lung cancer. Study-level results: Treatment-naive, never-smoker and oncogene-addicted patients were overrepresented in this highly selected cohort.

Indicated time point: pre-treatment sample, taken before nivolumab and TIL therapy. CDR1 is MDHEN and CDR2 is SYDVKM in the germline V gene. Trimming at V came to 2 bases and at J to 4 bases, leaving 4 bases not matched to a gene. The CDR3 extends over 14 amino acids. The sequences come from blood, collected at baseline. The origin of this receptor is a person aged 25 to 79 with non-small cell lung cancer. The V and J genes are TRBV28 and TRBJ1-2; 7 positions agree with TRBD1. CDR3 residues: CASSLDRVIYGYTF. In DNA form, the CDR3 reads TGTGCCAGCAGTTTAGACAGGGTCATCTATGGCTACACCTTC.